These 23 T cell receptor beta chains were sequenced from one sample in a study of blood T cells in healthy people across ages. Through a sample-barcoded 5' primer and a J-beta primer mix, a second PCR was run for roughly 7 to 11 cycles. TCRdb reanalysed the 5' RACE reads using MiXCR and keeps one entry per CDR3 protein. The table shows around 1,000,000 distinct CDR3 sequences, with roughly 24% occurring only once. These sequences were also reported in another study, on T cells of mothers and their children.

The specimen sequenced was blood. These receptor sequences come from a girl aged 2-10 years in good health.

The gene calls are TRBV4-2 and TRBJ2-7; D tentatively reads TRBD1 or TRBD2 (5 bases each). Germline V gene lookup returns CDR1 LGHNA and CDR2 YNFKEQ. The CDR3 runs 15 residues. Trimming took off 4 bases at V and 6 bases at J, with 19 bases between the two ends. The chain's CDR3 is CASSRTPARDVEQYF. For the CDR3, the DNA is TGTGCCAGCAGCCGAACGCCAGCAAGGGACGTCGAGCAGTACTTC.

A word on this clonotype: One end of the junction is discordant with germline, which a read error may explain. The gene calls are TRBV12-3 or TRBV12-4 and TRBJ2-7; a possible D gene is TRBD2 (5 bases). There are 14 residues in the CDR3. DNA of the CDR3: TGTGCCAGCAGTCCGCACCCGGGGTTTTACGAGCAGCACTTC. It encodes CASSPHPGFYEQHF.

The CDR3 nucleotides are TGTGCCAGCAGCCAAGAAACGAATAGCAATCAGCCCCAGCATTTT. Translating it yields CASSQETNSNQPQHF. V is TRBV3-1 and J is TRBJ1-5, with D unclear. V was cut by 0 bases and J by 0 bases, with 6 bases left in between. Germline V gene lookup returns CDR1 LGHDT and CDR2 YNNKEL (reference sequence). The CDR3 covers 15 residues.

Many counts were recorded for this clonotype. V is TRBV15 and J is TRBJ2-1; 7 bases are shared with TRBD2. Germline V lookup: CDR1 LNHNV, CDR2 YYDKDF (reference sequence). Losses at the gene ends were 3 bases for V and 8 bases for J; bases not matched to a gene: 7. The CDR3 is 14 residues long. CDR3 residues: CATSSREARDEQFF. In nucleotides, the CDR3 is TGTGCCACCAGCAGCCGGGAGGCTAGGGATGAGCAGTTCTTC.

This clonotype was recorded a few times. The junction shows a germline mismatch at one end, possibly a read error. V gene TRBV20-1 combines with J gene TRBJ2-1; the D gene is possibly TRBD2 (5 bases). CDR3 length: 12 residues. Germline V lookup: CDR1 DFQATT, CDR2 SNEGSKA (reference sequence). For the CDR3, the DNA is TGCAGTGCTAAAACGGTGGGAGCTGAGCAGTCCTTC. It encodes CSAKTVGAEQSF.

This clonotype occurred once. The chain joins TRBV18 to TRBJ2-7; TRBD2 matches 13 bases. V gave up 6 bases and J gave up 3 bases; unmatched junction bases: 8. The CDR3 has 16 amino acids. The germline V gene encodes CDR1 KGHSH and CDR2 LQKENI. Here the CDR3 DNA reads TGTGCCAGCTCCCAACAGGGACTAGCGGGATTCTACGAGCAGTACTTC. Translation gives CASSQQGLAGFYEQYF.

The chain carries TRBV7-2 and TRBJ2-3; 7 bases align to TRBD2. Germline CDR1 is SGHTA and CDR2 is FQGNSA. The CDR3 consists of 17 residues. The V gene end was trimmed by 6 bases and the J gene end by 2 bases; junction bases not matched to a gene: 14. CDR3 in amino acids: CASSEEGLRGDTDTQYF. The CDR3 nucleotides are TGTGCCAGCAGTGAAGAGGGGCTACGGGGGGACACAGATACGCAGTATTTT.

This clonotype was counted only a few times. In DNA, the CDR3 is TGTGCCAGCAGCTGGCCCGGGCACACAGATACGCAGTATTTT. Translation gives CASSWPGHTDTQYF. This chain uses TRBV5-6 with TRBJ2-3; D is ambiguous. In germline, CDR1 is SGHDT, CDR2 YYEEEE. CDR3 length: 14 residues. The V gene lost 3 bases and the J gene lost 2 bases, with 10 bases spanning the gap.

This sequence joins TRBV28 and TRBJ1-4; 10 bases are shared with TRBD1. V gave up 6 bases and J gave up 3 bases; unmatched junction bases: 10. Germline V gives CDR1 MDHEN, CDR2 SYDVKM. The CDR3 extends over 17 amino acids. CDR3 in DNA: TGTGCCAGCAGCGGGACAGGGGCAGGGGTAGCTAATGAAAAACTGTTTTTT. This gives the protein CASSGTGAGVANEKLFF.

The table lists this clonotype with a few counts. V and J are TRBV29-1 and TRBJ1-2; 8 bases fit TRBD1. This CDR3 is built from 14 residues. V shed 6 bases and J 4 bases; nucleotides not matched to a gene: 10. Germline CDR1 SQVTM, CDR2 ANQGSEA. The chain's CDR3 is CSVPPGTGLYGYTF. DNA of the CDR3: TGCAGCGTGCCCCCCGGGACAGGTCTCTATGGCTACACCTTC.

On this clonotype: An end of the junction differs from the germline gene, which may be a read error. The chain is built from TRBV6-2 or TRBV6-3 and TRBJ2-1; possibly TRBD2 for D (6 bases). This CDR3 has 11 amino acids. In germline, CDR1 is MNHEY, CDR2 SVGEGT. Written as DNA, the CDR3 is TGTGCCAGCACTAGGGGCCCTGGGACTGTTTTC. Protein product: CASTRGPGTVF.

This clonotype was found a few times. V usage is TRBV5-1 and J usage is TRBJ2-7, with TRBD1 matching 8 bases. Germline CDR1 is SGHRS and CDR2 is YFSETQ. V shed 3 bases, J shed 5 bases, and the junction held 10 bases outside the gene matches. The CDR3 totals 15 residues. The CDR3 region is CASSSGTGPYNEQYF. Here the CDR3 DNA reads TGCGCCAGCAGCTCAGGGACAGGACCATACAACGAGCAGTACTTC.

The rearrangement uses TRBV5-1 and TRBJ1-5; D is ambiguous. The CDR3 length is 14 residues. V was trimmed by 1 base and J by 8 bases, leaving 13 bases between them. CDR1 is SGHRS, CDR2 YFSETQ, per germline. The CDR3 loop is CASSLWRAPEPQHF. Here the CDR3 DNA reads TGCGCCAGCAGCTTGTGGAGGGCACCTGAGCCCCAGCATTTT.

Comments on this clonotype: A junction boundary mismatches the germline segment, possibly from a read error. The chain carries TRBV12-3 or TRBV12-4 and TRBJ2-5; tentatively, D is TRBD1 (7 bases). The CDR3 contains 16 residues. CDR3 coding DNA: TGTGACAGCAGTCTCCAGGCGGGACAGCTAAAAGAGACCCAGTACTTC. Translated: CDSSLQAGQLKETQYF.

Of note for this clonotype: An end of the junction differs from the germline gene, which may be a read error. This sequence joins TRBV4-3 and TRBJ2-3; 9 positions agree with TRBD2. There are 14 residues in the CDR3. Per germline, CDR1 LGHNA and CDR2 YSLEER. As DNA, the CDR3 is TGCGCCAGCAGCCGGGATAGCGGGGGAGATGCGCAGTATTTT. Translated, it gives CASSRDSGGDAQYF.

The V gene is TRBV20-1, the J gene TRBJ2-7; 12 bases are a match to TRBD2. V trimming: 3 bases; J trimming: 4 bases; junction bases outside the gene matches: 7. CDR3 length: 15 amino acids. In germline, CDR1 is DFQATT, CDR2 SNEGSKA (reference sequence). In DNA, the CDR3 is TGCAGTGCTAGCGCAACTAGCGGGGGGTTTTACGAGCAGTACTTC. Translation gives CSASATSGGFYEQYF.

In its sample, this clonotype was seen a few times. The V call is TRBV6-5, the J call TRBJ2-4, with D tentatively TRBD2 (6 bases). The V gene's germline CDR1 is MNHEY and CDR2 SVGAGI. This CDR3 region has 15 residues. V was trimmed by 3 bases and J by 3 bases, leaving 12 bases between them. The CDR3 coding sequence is TGTGCCAGCAGTTATTTCTGGGGGGACAAAAACATTCAGTACTTC. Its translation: CASSYFWGDKNIQYF.

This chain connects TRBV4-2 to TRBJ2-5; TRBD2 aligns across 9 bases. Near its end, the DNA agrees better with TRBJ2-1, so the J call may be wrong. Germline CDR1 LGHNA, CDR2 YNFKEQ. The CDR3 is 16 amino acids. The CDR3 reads CASRSLAGGNNNEQFF. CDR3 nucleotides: TGTGCCAGCAGGTCATTGGCGGGAGGGAATAACAATGAGCAGTTCTTC.

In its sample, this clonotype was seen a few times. CDR3 sequence: CASSLGDRWPSYEQYF. CDR3 coding DNA: TGTGCCAGCAGTTTAGGGGACAGATGGCCCTCCTACGAGCAGTACTTC. The V gene is TRBV28, the J gene TRBJ2-7; TRBD1 matches 7 bases. CDR3 length: 16 amino acids. V lost 2 bases, J lost 0 bases, and 7 bases stayed unmatched. Germline CDR1 reads MDHEN; CDR2 reads SYDVKM.

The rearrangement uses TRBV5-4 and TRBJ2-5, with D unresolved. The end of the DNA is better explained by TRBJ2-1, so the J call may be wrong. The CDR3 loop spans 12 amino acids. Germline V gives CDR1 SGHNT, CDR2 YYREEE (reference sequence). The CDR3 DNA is TGTGCCAGCAGCGCCGATGGGAATGAGCAGTTCTTC. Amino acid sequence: CASSADGNEQFF.

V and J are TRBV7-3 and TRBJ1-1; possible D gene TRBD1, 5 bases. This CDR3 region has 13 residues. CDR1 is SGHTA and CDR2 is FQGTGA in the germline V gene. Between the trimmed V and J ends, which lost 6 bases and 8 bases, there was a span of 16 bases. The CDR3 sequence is CASSQTRQGEAFF. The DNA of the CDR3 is TGTGCCAGCAGTCAAACCCGTCAGGGCGAAGCTTTCTTT. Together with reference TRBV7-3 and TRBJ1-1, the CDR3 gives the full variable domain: GAGVSQTPSNKVTEKGKYVELRCDPISGHTALYWYRQSLGQGPEFLIYFQGTGAADDSGLPNDRFFAVRPEGSVSTLKIQRTERGDSAVYLCASSQTRQGEAFFGQGTRLTVV.

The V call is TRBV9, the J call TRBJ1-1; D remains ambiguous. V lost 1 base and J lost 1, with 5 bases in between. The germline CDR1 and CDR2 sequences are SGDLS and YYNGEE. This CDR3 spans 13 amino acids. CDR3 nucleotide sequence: TGTGCCAGCAGCGTAATTCCGAACACTGAAGCTTTCTTT. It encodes CASSVIPNTEAFF.

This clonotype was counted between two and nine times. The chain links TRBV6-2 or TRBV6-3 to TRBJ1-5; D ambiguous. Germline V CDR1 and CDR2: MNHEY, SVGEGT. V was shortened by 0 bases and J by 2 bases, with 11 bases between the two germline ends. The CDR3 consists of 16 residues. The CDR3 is CASSYSMSGGNQPQHF. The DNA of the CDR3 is TGTGCCAGCAGTTACTCGATGTCCGGCGGCAATCAGCCCCAGCATTTT.